A single sample is the source of the 21 T cell receptor beta chains below, sequenced in a study of beta chain features in type 1 diabetes. Expressed TCRB transcripts were sequenced, since all the RNA that had been isolated was reverse transcribed. The assay was immunoSEQ multiplex PCR, and TCRdb's table has in-frame clones only and misses some. The sample lists about 150,000 clones, around 51% seen once, with 0.35% to 0.45% in the top ten. The sample was Tregs from blood. These receptors were collected from a man between 18 and 35 years old in good health.

This sequence joins TRBV6-1 and TRBJ1-2, with 8 bases identical to TRBD1. Trimming took 8 bases from V and 6 from J; bases not matched to a gene: 14. Germline V lookup: CDR1 MNHNS, CDR2 SASEGT. CDR3 length: 15 amino acids. The CDR3 loop is CASLLDRVSSDGYTF. For the CDR3, the DNA is TGTGCCAGCTTACTGGACAGGGTTAGTTCAGATGGCTACACCTTC.

This clone has just a few counts. The chain uses TRBV28 and TRBJ2-3, with 11 bases lining up with TRBD2. The trim removed 8 bases at V and 3 bases at J, leaving 4 bases unmatched. The germline V gene has CDR1 MDHEN and CDR2 SYDVKM. This CDR3 comprises 14 residues. The CDR3 bases are TGTGCCAGCGGTAGACTAGCGGGAACAGATACGCAGTATTTT. It yields the protein CASGRLAGTDTQYF.

V and J are TRBV2 and TRBJ2-7, with 8 bases matching TRBD1. CDR1 is SNHLY, CDR2 FYNNEI, per germline. With 5 bases clipped from V and 7 bases from J, the junction kept 13 bases outside the gene matches. This CDR3 contains 15 residues. The CDR3 DNA reads as TGTGCCAGCAGTAACAGGGGGTCCCTACGGTTGGAGCAGTACTTC. This translates into CASSNRGSLRLEQYF.

J is TRBJ2-3 and V is TRBV29-1, with 8 bases lining up with TRBD2. The CDR3 contains 14 residues. V lost 8 bases and J lost 5; bases outside the gene matches: 12. Germline V CDR1 and CDR2: SQVTM, ANQGSEA. The CDR3 sequence: CSTGGQAGRDTQYF. The CDR3 bases are TGCAGCACGGGAGGGCAGGCCGGGAGAGATACGCAGTATTTT.

The V gene is TRBV5-1, the J gene TRBJ1-1; D call uncertain. Germline CDR1 reads SGHRS; CDR2 reads YFSETQ. The CDR3 loop spans 13 amino acids. Trimming took off 4 bases at V and 1 base at J, with 8 bases between the two ends. The CDR3 loop is CASSKERNTEAFF. CDR3 coding DNA: TGCGCCAGCAGCAAAGAGAGGAACACTGAAGCTTTCTTT.

This clone occurred a few times. The V and J genes are TRBV7-2 and TRBJ1-2; D gene ambiguous. CDR1 and CDR2 (germline): SGHTA, FQGNSA. V dropped 5 bases and J dropped 5 bases, with 9 bases sitting between them. This CDR3 has 12 residues. The CDR3 nucleotides are TGTGCCAGCAGCGTGACATGGTATGGCTACACCTTC. Its translation: CASSVTWYGYTF.

The V and J genes are TRBV7-2 and TRBJ2-1; TRBD2 agrees at 15 bases. Germline CDR1 reads SGHTA; CDR2 reads FQGNSA. Trimming at V came to 5 bases and at J to 7 bases, leaving 3 bases not matched to a gene. The CDR3 is 15 amino acids. This CDR3 is CASSPGLAGGNEQFF. The CDR3 nucleotides are TGTGCCAGCAGCCCTGGACTAGCGGGGGGGAATGAGCAGTTCTTC.

This rearrangement joins TRBV30 to TRBJ2-3; a possible D gene is TRBD1 (6 bases). The ends were cut back, 2 bases at V and 2 bases at J, with 14 bases in the middle. This CDR3 has 15 residues. Per germline, CDR1 GTSNPN and CDR2 SVGIG (reference sequence). DNA of the CDR3: TGTGCCTGGAGTATCGGACAGAGACTCACAGATACGCAGTATTTT. Protein sequence: CAWSIGQRLTDTQYF.

The rearrangement uses TRBV11-2 and TRBJ2-7; 7 bases line up with TRBD1. The CDR3 loop spans 16 amino acids. After removal of 1 base from V and 3 bases from J, the junction contained 9 bases not matched to a gene. The germline gives CDR1 SGHAT, CDR2 FQNNGV. CDR3 region: CASSLASGTAIYEQYF. DNA of the CDR3: TGTGCCAGCAGCTTAGCCTCCGGGACAGCTATCTACGAGCAGTACTTC.

The table lists this clone with a count of one. The V gene is TRBV28, the J gene TRBJ1-2; a weak D match, TRBD1 (5 bases). CDR3 length: 14 amino acids. CDR1 and CDR2 from the germline V gene are MDHEN and SYDVKM. With 6 bases removed from V and 0 bases from J, the gap between germline ends came to 11 bases. The CDR3: CASSHRRTNYGYTF. CDR3 DNA: TGTGCCAGCAGCCACAGGAGAACTAACTATGGCTACACCTTC.

This clone was detected only once. The chain carries TRBV6-1 and TRBJ1-5; D perhaps matches TRBD1 (5 bases). From germline, CDR1 is MNHNS and CDR2 SASEGT. Deletions cut 1 base from V and 9 bases from J, with 13 bases between. CDR3 length equals 14 residues. The CDR3, as DNA: TGTGCCAGCAGTGAAGATTGGGGGGTTTGGCCCCAGCATTTT. The encoded protein is CASSEDWGVWPQHF.

The chain uses TRBV18 and TRBJ2-5; weak D call: TRBD2 (6 bases). The length of the CDR3 is 17 residues. With 2 bases removed from V and 2 bases from J, the gap between germline ends came to 18 bases. Per germline, CDR1 KGHSH and CDR2 LQKENI. The CDR3 is CASSPFTPLAQQETQYF. The CDR3 DNA reads as TGTGCCAGCTCACCATTTACCCCGCTAGCGCAACAAGAGACCCAGTACTTC.

The chain has TRBV29-1 and TRBJ2-7, with 12 nucleotides matching TRBD1. V lost 2 bases and J lost 5; bases outside the gene matches: 4. Germline V gene sequence: CDR1 SQVTM, CDR2 ANQGSEA. This CDR3 region has 14 residues. CDR3 amino acids: CSVESGQGANEQYF. The DNA of the CDR3 is TGCAGCGTTGAATCGGGACAGGGGGCGAACGAGCAGTACTTC.

The chain is built from TRBV11-1 and TRBJ2-1; TRBD1 aligns across 9 bases. Per the germline V gene, CDR1 is SGHAT and CDR2 is FQDESV (reference sequence). The V segment lost 4 bases and the J segment 6 bases; nucleotides outside the gene matches: 4. This CDR3 contains 14 residues. CDR3 residues: CASSSTGGVNEQFF. CDR3 DNA sequence: TGTGCCAGCAGCTCGACAGGGGGGGTCAATGAGCAGTTCTTC.

The chain combines TRBV7-2 with TRBJ2-5; D gene unclear. V was trimmed by 4 bases and J by 13 bases, leaving 22 bases between them. From germline, CDR1 is SGHTA and CDR2 FQGNSA. The CDR3 length is 14 residues. The CDR3 reads CASSSGAASAHLYF. CDR3 coding DNA: TGTGCCAGCAGCTCGGGTGCTGCCAGCGCCCACTTGTACTTC. Full variable domain (outside the CDR3, taken from reference TRBV7-2 and TRBJ2-5): GAGVSQSPSNKVTEKGKDVELRCDPISGHTALYWYRQSLGQGLEFLIYFQGNSAPDKSGLPSDRFSAERTGGSVSTLTIQRTQQEDSAVYLCASSSGAASAHLYFGPGTRLLVL.

This clone was seen a few times. The V and J genes are TRBV29-1 and TRBJ2-7; TRBD2 matches 7 bases. The CDR3 consists of 16 residues. Looked up from germline, CDR1 is SQVTM and CDR2 is ANQGSEA. The J segment lost 6 bases and the V segment lost 6 bases, leaving 20 bases of the junction unmatched. This chain's CDR3 is CSVGWGTKGTTGEQYF. The CDR3 bases are TGCAGCGTGGGATGGGGTACTAAAGGGACTACGGGCGAGCAGTACTTC.

This sequence joins TRBV9 and TRBJ1-6, with a possible D match to TRBD1 (6 bases). CDR3 size: 16 residues. Germline V CDR1 and CDR2: SGDLS, YYNGEE. Trimming shortened V by 4 bases and J by 5 bases, and 16 bases separated the two germline ends. The CDR3 loop reads CASSPTGYNNNSPLHF. As DNA, the CDR3 is TGTGCCAGCAGCCCAACAGGGTACAATAATAATTCACCCCTCCACTTT.

The chain employs TRBV19 and TRBJ2-3; D might be TRBD2 (5 bases). The CDR3 covers 14 residues. Germline loops: CDR1 LNHDA, CDR2 SQIVND (reference sequence). Trimming stripped 8 bases from V and 7 bases from J, with 19 bases between. The DNA for the CDR3 is TGTGCCAGTGCGACCCAGAAAGCGGTATATACGCAGTATTTT. It encodes CASATQKAVYTQYF.

The V call is TRBV5-1, the J call TRBJ1-4; no firm D call. Germline-derived CDR1 and CDR2 are SGHRS and YFSETQ. The CDR3 is made up of 14 amino acids. V was cut by 5 bases and J by 8 bases, with 16 bases left in between. The CDR3, as DNA: TGCGCCAGCAGAGGAAGGTTGGCGGAGGAAAAACTGTTTTTT. It is translated as CASRGRLAEEKLFF.

V and J are TRBV7-2 and TRBJ1-5; 9 bases map to TRBD1. CDR3 size: 17 residues. The germline CDR1 and CDR2 sequences are SGHTA and FQGNSA. V was pared by 1 base and J by 6 bases, with 10 bases of the junction left unmatched. For the CDR3, the DNA is TGTGCCAGCAGCTTAGGGGGCTGGACAGGGGCCCCTCAGCCCCAGCATTTT. Protein: CASSLGGWTGAPQPQHF.

The genes are TRBV6-6 and TRBJ1-2, with D possibly matching TRBD1 (5 bases). The V end was cut by 8 bases, the J end by 4 bases, with 17 bases between. The CDR3 spans 14 residues. CDR1 MNHNY and CDR2 SVGAGI come from the germline V gene (reference sequence). The CDR3 DNA reads as TGTGCCAGCCCATGGCAGGGAAAGTTCTATGGCTACACCTTC. Translated, it gives CASPWQGKFYGYTF.